This is a list of T cell receptor beta chains from one sample in a study of T-cell reconstitution after alpha-beta-depleted transplantation in children. Via MiXCR, TCRdb re-called the PCR reads, giving one row per CDR3 protein. The repertoire includes about 580,000 distinct CDR3 sequences, 20% to 25% of them detected once, and roughly an eighth sits in the top ten. The sample consisted of PBMCs, mostly from graft donor cells, taken 360 days after TCRalphabeta/CD19-depleted stem cell transplant. Every receptor here comes from a boy less than two years old who had a stem cell transplant for acute myeloid leukemia, so the T cells may come from the graft donor. The CDR3 runs from the conserved cysteine through the conserved F or W. D genes are given only for firm matches. Not all rows give a size; the values are once, few, many and, for expanded clones, a class.

J gene | clone size | V gene | D gene | CDR3 protein | CDR3 DNA
TRBJ2-3 | many | TRBV20-1 | TRBD2 | CSARVPRGAIDTQYF | TGCAGTGCTAGAGTTCCGCGGGGGGCGATAGATACGCAGTATTTT
TRBJ1-1 | few | TRBV12-3/TRBV12-4 | TRBD1 | CASSLGRGPDAEAFF | TGTGCCAGCAGTTTGGGCAGGGGGCCGGACGCTGAAGCTTTCTTT
TRBJ2-7 | many | TRBV20-1 | TRBD2 | CSARLAGRSSYEQYF | TGCAGTGCTAGACTAGCGGGGAGGAGCTCCTACGAGCAGTACTTC
TRBJ2-7 | - | TRBV12-3/TRBV12-4 | - | CASSFRGLAGHEQYF | TGTGCCAGCAGTTTTAGGGGACTGGCGGGTCACGAGCAGTACTTC
TRBJ1-2 | few | TRBV10-3 | - | CAIAAGQGGYGYTF | TGTGCCATCGCTGCCGGGCAGGGCGGCTATGGCTACACCTTC
TRBJ2-4 | few | TRBV25-1 | - | CASSEDRAKNIQYF | TGTGCCAGCAGTGAAGACAGAGCCAAAAACATTCAGTACTTC
TRBJ2-7 | - | TRBV6-1 | - | CATKKVVGSYEQYF | TGTGCCACCAAAAAGGTAGTCGGCTCCTACGAGCAGTACTTC
TRBJ1-4 | - | TRBV29-1 | - | CSAGNTSTNEKLFF | TGCAGCGCCGGGAATACCTCAACTAATGAAAAACTGTTTTTT
TRBJ1-4 | - | TRBV20-1 | - | CSARDPGGINEKLFF | TGCAGTGCTAGAGATCCCGGGGGTATCAATGAAAAACTGTTTTTT
TRBJ2-2 | many | TRBV4-3 | - | CASRITGTSNTGELFF | TGCGCCAGCAGAATCACCGGGACATCGAACACCGGGGAGCTGTTTTTT
TRBJ1-1 | many | TRBV28 | - | CASSPRVNTEAFF | TGTGCCAGCAGTCCCCGGGTGAACACTGAAGCTTTCTTT
TRBJ2-5 | few | TRBV4-3 | TRBD1 | CASSQRVTGAETQYF | TGCGCCAGCAGCCAAAGGGTCACAGGGGCGGAGACCCAGTACTTC
TRBJ2-2 | - | TRBV12-3/TRBV12-4 | - | CARSFGETFYTGELFF | TGTGCCAGAAGTTTTGGAGAGACATTCTACACCGGGGAGCTGTTTTTT
TRBJ1-2 | many | TRBV6-1 | - | CASTGGGTDGYTF | TGTGCCAGCACCGGTGGGGGGACTGATGGCTACACCTTC
TRBJ2-5 | - | TRBV20-1 | - | CSAQDWEGTQYF | TGCAGTGCGCAGGACTGGGAAGGAACCCAGTACTTC
TRBJ1-5 | many | TRBV5-6 | TRBD1 | CASSRTGVSNQPQHF | TGTGCCAGCAGCAGAACAGGGGTCAGCAATCAGCCCCAGCATTTT
TRBJ2-2 | - | TRBV5-4 | TRBD2 | CASSPGLAGEENGELFF | TGTGCCAGCAGCCCGGGACTAGCGGGGGAAGAGAACGGGGAGCTGTTTTTT